The clone carrying this T cell receptor beta chain was recorded many times. This sample is part of a study of T-cell reconstitution after alpha-beta-depleted transplantation in children. The TCRbeta library incorporated unique molecular identifiers. Using its own MiXCR run on the PCR reads, TCRdb lists one record per CDR3 protein. The table includes about 540,000 distinct CDR3 sequences, about 17% detected once. The V end was cut by 2 bases, the J end by 0 bases, with 11 bases between. The germline V gene has CDR1 SGHVS and CDR2 FNYEAQ. The CDR3 consists of 15 residues. The gene calls are TRBV7-6 and TRBJ2-7; D not certain. The sample consisted of PBMCs from the stem cell graft donor, taken from the stem cell graft. This clonotype originated in a human donor who donated a stem cell graft to a child with acute lymphoblastic leukemia. The CDR3, as DNA: TGTGCCAGCAGCTTATCATATTCGGGCTCCTACGAGCAGTACTTC. It codes for CASSLSYSGSYEQYF.